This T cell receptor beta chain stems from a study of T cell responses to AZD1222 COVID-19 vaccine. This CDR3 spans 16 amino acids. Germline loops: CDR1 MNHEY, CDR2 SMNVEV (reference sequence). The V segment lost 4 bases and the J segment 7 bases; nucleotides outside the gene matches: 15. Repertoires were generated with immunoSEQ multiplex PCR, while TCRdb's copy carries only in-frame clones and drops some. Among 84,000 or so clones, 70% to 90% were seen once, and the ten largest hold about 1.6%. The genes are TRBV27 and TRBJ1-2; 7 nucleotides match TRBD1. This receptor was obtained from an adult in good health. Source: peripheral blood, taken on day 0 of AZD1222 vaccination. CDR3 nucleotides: TGTGCCAGCAGTTCATACCCCGACAGGGTTACGGGTGGCTACACCTTC. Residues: CASSSYPDRVTGGYTF.